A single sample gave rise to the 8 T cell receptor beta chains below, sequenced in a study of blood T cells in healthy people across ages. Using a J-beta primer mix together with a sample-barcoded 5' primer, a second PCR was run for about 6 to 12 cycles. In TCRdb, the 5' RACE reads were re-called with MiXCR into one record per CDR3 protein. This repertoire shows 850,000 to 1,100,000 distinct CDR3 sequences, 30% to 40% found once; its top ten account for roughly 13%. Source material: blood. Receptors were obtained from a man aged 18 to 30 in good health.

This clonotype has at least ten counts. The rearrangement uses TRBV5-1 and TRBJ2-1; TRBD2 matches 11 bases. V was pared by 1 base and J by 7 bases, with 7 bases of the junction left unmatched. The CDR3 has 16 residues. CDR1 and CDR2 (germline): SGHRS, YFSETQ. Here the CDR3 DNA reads TGCGCCAGCAGCTTGTACGCGACTAGCGGGGTAAATGAGCAGTTCTTC. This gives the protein CASSLYATSGVNEQFF.

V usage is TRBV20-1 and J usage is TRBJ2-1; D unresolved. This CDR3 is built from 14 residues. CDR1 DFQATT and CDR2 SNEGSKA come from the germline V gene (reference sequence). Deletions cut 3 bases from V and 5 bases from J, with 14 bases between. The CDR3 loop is CSARVKGSNNEQFF. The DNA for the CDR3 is TGCAGTGCTAGGGTCAAGGGTTCTAACAATGAGCAGTTCTTC.

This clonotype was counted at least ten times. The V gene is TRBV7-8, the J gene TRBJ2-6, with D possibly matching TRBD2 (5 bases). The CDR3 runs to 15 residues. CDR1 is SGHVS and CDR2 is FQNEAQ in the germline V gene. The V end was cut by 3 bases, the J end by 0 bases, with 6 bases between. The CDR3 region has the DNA TGTGCCAGCAGCTTTGGAGGCTCTGGGGCCAACGTCCTGACTTTC. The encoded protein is CASSFGGSGANVLTF.

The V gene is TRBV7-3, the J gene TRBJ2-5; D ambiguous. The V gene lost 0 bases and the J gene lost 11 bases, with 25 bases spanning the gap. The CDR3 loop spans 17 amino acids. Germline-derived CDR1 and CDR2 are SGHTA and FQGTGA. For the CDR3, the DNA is TGTGCCAGCAGCTTAACCAGCTCCGAAATTCAGGATGGTGAGCAGTACTTC. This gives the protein CASSLTSSEIQDGEQYF.

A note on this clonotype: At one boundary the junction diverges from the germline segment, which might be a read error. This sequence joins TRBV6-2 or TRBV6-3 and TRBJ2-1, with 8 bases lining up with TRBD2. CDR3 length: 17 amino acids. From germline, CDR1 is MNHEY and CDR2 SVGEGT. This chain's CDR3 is CASSHSRGGFSYNEQFF. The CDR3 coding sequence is TGTGCCAGCAGTCACTCCCGGGGGGGTTTCTCCTACAATGAGCAGTTCTTC.

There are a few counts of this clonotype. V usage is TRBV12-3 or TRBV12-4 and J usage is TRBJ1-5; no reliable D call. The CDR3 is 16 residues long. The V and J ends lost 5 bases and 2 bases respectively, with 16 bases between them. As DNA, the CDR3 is TGTGCCAGCAGTCCCCTGTCCGGGAACGGCAATCAGCCCCAGCATTTT. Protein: CASSPLSGNGNQPQHF.

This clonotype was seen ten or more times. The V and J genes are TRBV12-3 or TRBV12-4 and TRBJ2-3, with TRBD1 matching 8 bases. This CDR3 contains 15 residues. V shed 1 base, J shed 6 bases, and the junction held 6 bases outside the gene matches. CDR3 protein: CASSLGDRGADTQYF. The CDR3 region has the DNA TGTGCCAGCAGTTTAGGAGACAGGGGAGCCGATACGCAGTATTTT.

CDR3 sequence reads: CASSEQGREAFF. CDR3 nucleotides: TGTGCCAGCAGTGAACAGGGTAGGGAAGCTTTCTTT. V and J are TRBV25-1 and TRBJ1-1; TRBD1 is a possible D gene (5 bases). The V gene lost 2 bases and the J gene lost 8 bases, with 9 bases spanning the gap. Per the germline V gene, CDR1 is MGHDK and CDR2 is SYGVNS. The length of the CDR3 is 12 residues.